The 5 T cell receptor beta chains in this list originate from one sample, sequenced in a study of response to subunit inactivated influenza vaccine. One entry per CDR3 protein results from TCRdb running MiXCR on the RT-PCR reads. The sample has 150,000 to 200,000 distinct CDR3 sequences, roughly 8.7% seen once. The input for sequencing was non-naive T cells sorted from PBMCs, taken on the day of vaccination. The receptors were gathered from a man in his forties or fifties who received an inactivated influenza vaccine.

At least ten counts were recorded for this clonotype. The chain combines TRBV5-1 with TRBJ2-1; no clear D. The V end was cut by 4 bases, the J end by 7 bases, with 12 bases between. CDR1 is SGHRS, CDR2 YFSETQ, per germline. CDR3 length: 13 amino acids. For the CDR3, the DNA is TGCGCCAGCAGCCCCGGAGCCCTGAATGAGCAGTTCTTC. Translated: CASSPGALNEQFF.

This chain links TRBV28 with TRBJ1-4; no definite D call. Trimming took 9 bases from V and 6 from J, leaving 17 bases between them. CDR3 length: 14 residues. Per germline, CDR1 MDHEN and CDR2 SYDVKM. The CDR3 is CASFSGGLDEKLFF. CDR3 nucleotide sequence: TGTGCCAGTTTCTCGGGAGGGCTGGATGAAAAACTGTTTTTT. Looking up the rest from reference TRBV28 and TRBJ1-4 gives the full variable domain: DVKVTQSSRYLVKRTGEKVFLECVQDMDHENMFWYRQDPGLGLRLIYFSYDVKMKEKGDIPEGYSVSREKKERFSLILESASTNQTSMYLCASFSGGLDEKLFFGSGTQLSVL.

The J gene is TRBJ2-5, the V gene TRBV24-1; D unclear. The CDR3 is made up of 14 amino acids. CDR1 KGHDR and CDR2 SFDVKD come from the germline V gene. The germline V and J ends were trimmed by 3 bases and 4 bases, with 11 bases remaining between them. CDR3 sequence (DNA): TGTGCCACCAGTGATGTAAATACCCCAGAGACCCAGTACTTC. Protein: CATSDVNTPETQYF.

The V call is TRBV6-1, the J call TRBJ2-4, with 7 positions matching TRBD1. With 6 bases clipped from V and 4 bases from J, the junction kept 9 bases outside the gene matches. Germline CDR1 MNHNS, CDR2 SASEGT. This CDR3 has 15 residues. CDR3 bases: TGTGCCAGCAGCCGCCCCGGGACAGAAAAAAACATTCAGTACTTC. Amino acids: CASSRPGTEKNIQYF.

This clonotype was counted many times. The J gene is TRBJ2-2, the V gene TRBV7-3; 8 bases fit TRBD2. Germline V lookup: CDR1 SGHTA, CDR2 FQGTGA. The CDR3 loop spans 19 amino acids. V lost 0 bases, J lost 4 bases, and 13 bases stayed unmatched. In DNA form, the CDR3 reads TGTGCCAGCAGCTTAACGGGGCCTTGGCTAGCGGGCGTCACCGGGGAGCTGTTTTTT. Translating gives CASSLTGPWLAGVTGELFF. The full variable domain, completed using reference TRBV7-3 and TRBJ2-2, is GAGVSQTPSNKVTEKGKYVELRCDPISGHTALYWYRQSLGQGPEFLIYFQGTGAADDSGLPNDRFFAVRPEGSVSTLKIQRTERGDSAVYLCASSLTGPWLAGVTGELFFGEGSRLTVL.